The 13 T cell receptor beta chains given below trace back to one sample, sequenced in a study of shared clonotypes between healthy human individuals. The table came from immunoSEQ multiplex PCR; TCRdb's copy has only in-frame clones and leaves some out. Among roughly 1.4 million clones, around 98.5% were seen once, and the ten largest hold 0.36%. Sequenced input: naive CD4+ T cells sorted from blood. Described subset: CD45RA+ positively selected. These receptors all stem from a man aged 30 to 45 in good health.

V gene TRBV5-1 combines with J gene TRBJ2-1; D not certain. Trimming shortened V by 4 bases and J by 8 bases, and 13 bases separated the two germline ends. This CDR3 region has 13 residues. Germline lookup yields CDR1 SGHRS and CDR2 YFSETQ. The CDR3 is CASSPPSGYEQFF. The CDR3 nucleotides are TGCGCCAGCAGCCCCCCCTCCGGGTATGAGCAGTTCTTC.

The V gene is TRBV5-4, the J gene TRBJ1-1, with D unresolved. CDR3 length equals 13 residues. The V gene lost 2 bases and the J gene lost 6 bases, with 11 bases spanning the gap. Per germline, CDR1 SGHNT and CDR2 YYREEE (reference sequence). Here the CDR3 DNA reads TGTGCCAGCAGCTTTGGGGTAACCTCTGAAGCTTTCTTT. This gives the protein CASSFGVTSEAFF.

This clone was seen a single time. CDR3: CASSPIHRGIDNNYGYTF. In DNA form, the CDR3 reads TGTGCCAGCTCACCAATTCACAGGGGCATCGACAATAACTATGGCTACACCTTC. The chain carries TRBV18 and TRBJ1-2, with 7 nucleotides matching TRBD1. The CDR3 sequence is 18 residues long. The germline CDR1 and CDR2 sequences are KGHSH and LQKENI. The trim removed 2 bases at V and 1 base at J, leaving 13 bases unmatched.

The chain combines TRBV5-8 with TRBJ2-2; 9 positions match TRBD2. J was trimmed by 2 bases and V by 9 bases; bases with no gene match: 14. Germline V gene sequence: CDR1 SGHTS, CDR2 YDEGEE. The CDR3 is 17 residues long. The CDR3 here is CATKKGRLAVNTGELFF. The CDR3 nucleotides read TGTGCCACCAAAAAGGGGCGACTAGCGGTTAACACCGGGGAGCTGTTTTTT. Together with reference TRBV5-8 and TRBJ2-2, the CDR3 gives the full variable domain: EAGVTQSPTHLIKTRGQQATLRCSPISGHTSVYWYQQALGLGLQFLLWYDEGEERNRGNFPPRFSGRQFPNYSSELNVNALELEDSALYLCATKKGRLAVNTGELFFGEGSRLTVL.

The CDR3 nucleotides read TGTGCCAGCAGCGTGGCGAGACAGGGAAGCACCGGGGAGCTGTTTTTT. This translates into CASSVARQGSTGELFF. This rearrangement joins TRBV5-4 to TRBJ2-2, with 7 bases aligning to TRBD1. V shed 4 bases, J shed 4 bases, and the junction held 10 bases outside the gene matches. The CDR3 extends over 16 amino acids. The V gene's germline CDR1 is SGHNT and CDR2 YYREEE (reference sequence).

V usage is TRBV18 and J usage is TRBJ1-1; D unclear. V was pared by 3 bases and J by 3 bases, with 11 bases between. Germline V gene sequence: CDR1 KGHSH, CDR2 LQKENI. CDR3 size: 14 residues. The CDR3 protein is CASSPTVRDTEAFF. The CDR3 nucleotides are TGTGCCAGCTCACCGACGGTAAGGGACACTGAAGCTTTCTTT.

The chain joins TRBV5-4 to TRBJ2-7, with a possible D match to TRBD2 (6 bases). Trimming cost V 0 bases and J 6 bases, with 19 bases left between them. The CDR3 sequence is 16 residues long. CDR1 and CDR2 from the germline V gene are SGHNT and YYREEE (reference sequence). CDR3 bases: TGTGCCAGCAGCTTGGTGTGGGGGGATAGGTCAAGCGAGCAGTACTTC. It is translated as CASSLVWGDRSSEQYF. Together with reference TRBV5-4 and TRBJ2-7, the CDR3 gives the full variable domain: ETGVTQSPTHLIKTRGQQVTLRCSSQSGHNTVSWYQQALGQGPQFIFQYYREEENGRGNFPPRFSGLQFPNYSSELNVNALELDDSALYLCASSLVWGDRSSEQYFGPGTRLTVT.

The rearrangement joins TRBV19 to TRBJ1-2; D gene uncertain. Germline V gene lookup returns CDR1 LNHDA and CDR2 SQIVND (reference sequence). The CDR3 sequence is 13 residues long. With 0 bases removed from V and 5 bases from J, the gap between germline ends came to 7 bases. The CDR3: CASSIDPEYGYTF. The CDR3, as DNA: TGTGCCAGTAGTATAGATCCAGAGTATGGCTACACCTTC. Variable domain in full (rest from reference TRBV19 and TRBJ1-2): DGGITQSPKYLFRKEGQNVTLSCEQNLNHDAMYWYRQDPGQGLRLIYYSQIVNDFQKGDIAEGYSVSREKKESFPLTVTSAQKNPTAFYLCASSIDPEYGYTFGSGTRLTVV.

This rearrangement joins TRBV5-1 to TRBJ1-1; D not certain. The CDR3 loop spans 14 amino acids. CDR1 and CDR2 from the germline V gene are SGHRS and YFSETQ. V was cut by 3 bases and J by 6 bases, with 15 bases left in between. The CDR3 loop reads CASSWDQLAPEAFF. The CDR3 DNA sequence: TGCGCCAGCAGCTGGGATCAATTAGCACCTGAAGCTTTCTTT.

The chain uses TRBV7-6 and TRBJ2-5; D gene unclear. Germline loops: CDR1 SGHVS, CDR2 FNYEAQ. There are 15 residues in the CDR3. V lost 1 base, J lost 0 bases, and 9 bases lay in between. CDR3 residues: CASSLDPGHQETQYF. The CDR3 DNA follows: TGTGCCAGCAGCTTAGATCCGGGCCACCAAGAGACCCAGTACTTC.

The chain combines TRBV18 with TRBJ2-7; D may be TRBD2 (5 bases). Germline CDR1 and CDR2: KGHSH and LQKENI. The ends were cut back, 1 base at V and 3 bases at J, with 7 bases in the middle. CDR3 length: 13 amino acids. The CDR3 protein is CASSPRGNYEQYF. CDR3 bases: TGTGCCAGCTCACCACGAGGGAACTACGAGCAGTACTTC.

The V gene is TRBV10-2, the J gene TRBJ2-7, with D possibly called TRBD1 or TRBD2 (5 bases each). This CDR3 has 17 residues. In germline, CDR1 is WSHSY, CDR2 SAAADI. Trimming pared 3 bases from V and 0 bases from J, leaving 18 bases between. CDR3 in DNA: TGCGCCAGCAGTGACCCCCGGGACCGACGGTTCTCCTACGAGCAGTACTTC. It yields the protein CASSDPRDRRFSYEQYF.

This rearrangement joins TRBV29-1 to TRBJ2-3, with D perhaps matching TRBD2 (5 bases). V lost 5 bases, J lost 6 bases, and 12 bases lay in between. Germline CDR1 reads SQVTM; CDR2 reads ANQGSEA. There are 12 residues in the CDR3. The CDR3 sequence: CSVLSGGDTQYF. In nucleotides, the CDR3 is TGCAGCGTTCTCAGCGGTGGGGATACGCAGTATTTT.